A single sample is the source of the 5 T cell receptor beta chains below, sequenced in a study of long-term antiretroviral therapy in people with HIV. Sequencing used immunoSEQ v3.0 at survey level. Assay used: immunoSEQ multiplex PCR; TCRdb lists only in-frame clones, some missing. The table includes 25,000 to 30,000 clones, approximately 80% detected once. The sequenced sample was unsorted PBMCs, obtained 2.8 years after starting antiretroviral therapy. These receptors were taken from a man aged 25 to 40 with HIV.

V usage is TRBV6-5 and J usage is TRBJ1-5; 9 bases align to TRBD1. V lost 2 bases, J lost 7 bases, and 6 bases stayed unmatched. This CDR3 is 15 amino acids long. The germline CDR1 and CDR2 sequences are MNHEY and SVGAGI. The CDR3 region is CASSYGGQGGQPQHF. CDR3 DNA sequence: TGTGCCAGCAGTTACGGGGGACAGGGTGGACAGCCCCAGCATTTT.

The CDR3 DNA reads as TGTGCCAGCAGCGAAATAGCGGGTTTTTTCAGCTACGAGCAGTACTTC. It yields the protein CASSEIAGFFSYEQYF. The rearrangement uses TRBV14 and TRBJ2-7, with 7 bases identical to TRBD2. Germline V gene lookup returns CDR1 SGHDN and CDR2 FVKESK. V shed 5 bases and J 3 bases; nucleotides not matched to a gene: 13. This CDR3 spans 16 amino acids.

The chain joins TRBV5-6 to TRBJ1-1; maybe TRBD1 (5 bases). The CDR3 is made up of 15 amino acids. V was shortened by 0 bases and J by 3 bases, with 12 bases between the two germline ends. CDR1 and CDR2 from the germline V gene are SGHDT and YYEEEE. CDR3 sequence: CASSLGRGEDTEAFF. In DNA, the CDR3 is TGTGCCAGCAGCTTGGGTCGGGGGGAGGACACTGAAGCTTTCTTT.

The V and J genes are TRBV7-2 and TRBJ1-5; the match to TRBD1 covers 7 bases. Germline-derived CDR1 and CDR2 are SGHTA and FQGNSA. The CDR3 extends over 14 amino acids. With 4 bases clipped from V and 4 bases from J, the junction kept 4 bases outside the gene matches. The CDR3 region is CASSSKTGNQPQHF. In DNA form, the CDR3 reads TGTGCCAGCAGCTCGAAGACAGGGAATCAGCCCCAGCATTTT.

This chain joins TRBV10-3 and TRBJ2-2; TRBD1 is a possible D gene (6 bases). V was cut by 4 bases and J by 3 bases, with 18 bases left in between. The length of the CDR3 is 17 residues. Germline V lookup: CDR1 ENHRY, CDR2 SYGVKD. CDR3 DNA: TGTGCCATCAGTGGTACACGCCAGGACAGACACACCGGGGAGCTGTTTTTT. Translated: CAISGTRQDRHTGELFF.